One sample yielded the 18 T cell receptor beta chains listed below, sequenced in a study of immune heterogeneity within non-small cell lung tumors. Amplification of TCR beta CDR3 was performed by multiplex PCR with 32 V and 13 J primers. Each CDR3 protein gets one entry after TCRdb re-called the multiplex PCR reads with MiXCR. The data contain about 15,000 distinct CDR3 sequences, 25% to 35% of them singletons. Bulk tumor genomic DNA was the template, and each sample received around 0.55 ug. Each primary tumor yielded several biopsies, collected far apart from one another at surgery. Untreated, newly diagnosed non-small cell lung cancer patients underwent curative surgery. The sample comprised lung tumor tissue. Receptor source: a man aged 35 to 55 with non-small cell lung cancer.

Regarding this clonotype: A read error is likely, as this CDR3 ends without the conserved phenylalanine or tryptophan. The gene calls are TRBV5-1 and TRBJ1-6; no reliable D call. The CDR3 extends over 13 amino acids. CDR1 SGHRS and CDR2 YFSETQ come from the germline V gene. V gave up 5 bases and J gave up 7 bases, with 10 bases separating them. CDR3 sequence reads: CASRVSGNSPLHY. Written as DNA, the CDR3 is TGCGCCAGCAGGGTTTCGGGGAATTCACCCCTCCACTAT.

This clonotype occurred many times. The chain's CDR3 is CASSRGTSGRGKYEQFF. The CDR3 DNA sequence: TGTGCCAGCAGCCGTGGGACTAGCGGGAGGGGAAAGTATGAGCAGTTCTTC. V is TRBV11-3 and J is TRBJ2-1; 16 nucleotides agree with TRBD2. CDR3 length equals 17 residues. Trimming took 5 bases from V and 8 from J; bases not matched to a gene: 9. Germline CDR1 and CDR2: SGHNT and YENEEA.

A word on this clonotype: Given a much more abundant clone one base away, this may be a read error. The CDR3 reads CASSFSVVFYEQYF. The CDR3 DNA reads TGTGCCAGCAGCTTTTCCGTTGTGTTTTACGAGCAGTACTTC. The rearrangement joins TRBV5-6 to TRBJ2-7; no reliable D call. Germline CDR1 reads SGHDT; CDR2 reads YYEEEE. Trimming left V 2 bases short and J 4 bases short, with 13 bases between. The CDR3 totals 14 residues.

Comments on this clonotype: A read error may account for a junction end that differs from germline. The rearrangement links TRBV15 to TRBJ2-7, with D maybe TRBD2 (5 bases). The CDR3 loop spans 16 amino acids. The germline gives CDR1 LNHNV, CDR2 YYDKDF (reference sequence). The CDR3: CATSRDSSTLSYVQYF. CDR3 DNA: TGTGCCACCAGCAGAGATTCTAGCACCCTCTCCTACGTGCAGTACTTC.

The table lists this clonotype with many counts. The chain combines TRBV18 with TRBJ1-4; D may be TRBD1 (6 bases). Germline CDR1 KGHSH, CDR2 LQKENI. Trimming left V 0 bases short and J 8 bases short, with 13 bases between. This CDR3 has 15 residues. This chain's CDR3 is CASSPPPGAGEKLFF. Written as DNA, the CDR3 is TGTGCCAGCTCACCACCGCCGGGGGCAGGAGAAAAACTGTTTTTT.

About this clonotype: This could be a read error, since a much larger clone is one nucleotide away. This sequence joins TRBV5-1 and TRBJ1-5, with 8 nucleotides matching TRBD1. The CDR3 runs to 13 residues. The V gene's germline CDR1 is SGHRS and CDR2 YFSETQ. As DNA, the CDR3 is TGCGCCAGCAGTCAGGGGGCCAATCAGCCCCACCATTTT. It yields the protein CASSQGANQPHHF.

In its sample, this clonotype was seen many times. J is TRBJ2-1 and V is TRBV30; TRBD2 might be the D (5 bases). CDR3 size: 15 residues. Trimming pared 1 base from V and 0 bases from J, leaving 10 bases between. Germline V CDR1 and CDR2: GTSNPN, SVGIG (reference sequence). The CDR3 loop is CAWSATRSSYNEQFF. The DNA for the CDR3 is TGTGCCTGGAGTGCAACTAGGAGCTCCTACAATGAGCAGTTCTTC.

Concerning this clonotype itself: This clone may be a read error of a much larger clone one base away. This is likely a read error, given that the CDR3 carries no conserved phenylalanine or tryptophan at its end. This rearrangement joins TRBV4-1 to TRBJ2-3; D possibly matches TRBD1 or TRBD2 (5 bases each). This CDR3 region has 14 residues. Germline lookup yields CDR1 MGHRA and CDR2 YSYEKL. The CDR3 bases are TGCGCCAGCAGCCAAGGGGGGATTACAGGTACGCAGTATCTT. Translating gives CASSQGGITGTQYL.

A few counts support this clonotype. The J gene is TRBJ2-1, the V gene TRBV11-3, with 10 positions matching TRBD1. Germline CDR1 SGHNT, CDR2 YENEEA. The ends lost 5 bases at V and 7 bases at J; junction bases unmatched: 14. CDR3 size: 17 residues. CDR3 DNA: TGTGCCAGCAGCCCCCCGACAGGGGGCCTCTTGGGGAATGAGCAGTTCTTC. It yields the protein CASSPPTGGLLGNEQFF.

Comment on this clonotype: A much more abundant neighbour one base away suggests this may be a read error. CDR3 residues: CASRFNPDGEKLFF. CDR3 DNA sequence: TGCGCCAGCAGGTTCAACCCCGACGGGGAAAAACTGTTTTTT. The rearrangement links TRBV5-1 to TRBJ1-4, with unresolved D. CDR1 is SGHRS, CDR2 YFSETQ, per germline. This CDR3 has 14 amino acids. V gave up 5 bases and J gave up 8 bases, with 16 bases separating them.

This clonotype is categorized as medium-sized. The chain combines TRBV27 with TRBJ1-1; D call uncertain. The germline V gene has CDR1 MNHEY and CDR2 SMNVEV (reference sequence). V lost 6 bases and J lost 1, with 3 bases in between. The CDR3 contains 11 residues. CDR3 sequence (DNA): TGTGCCAGCAGGGAGAACACTGAAGCTTTCTTT. It translates to CASRENTEAFF.

The chain carries TRBV20-1 and TRBJ2-7; unclear D gene. The CDR3 runs 14 residues. Looked up from germline, CDR1 is DFQATT and CDR2 is SNEGSKA (reference sequence). Between the trimmed V and J ends, which lost 2 bases and 1 base, there was a span of 12 bases. In nucleotides, the CDR3 is TGCAGTGCTAGACTCAGGCAATGTTCCTACGAGCAGTACTTC. Residues: CSARLRQCSYEQYF.

Within the sample, this clonotype is medium-sized (0.01 to 0.1%). Here the CDR3 reads CASSGQNSNQPQHF. The CDR3, as DNA: TGTGCCAGCAGTGGGCAAAATAGCAATCAGCCCCAGCATTTT. The chain joins TRBV25-1 to TRBJ1-5, with no clear D. The CDR3 consists of 14 residues. The V gene's germline CDR1 is MGHDK and CDR2 SYGVNS. The ends were cut back, 4 bases at V and 0 bases at J, with 7 bases in the middle.

Relative to its sample, this clonotype is medium-sized (0.01 to 0.1%). This chain uses TRBV28 with TRBJ1-5; D is perhaps TRBD1 (6 bases). Trimming took 8 bases from V and 6 from J, leaving 29 bases between them. The CDR3 extends over 18 amino acids. Germline CDR1 and CDR2: MDHEN and SYDVKM. The CDR3 region is CASDQTSGAVYGGQPQHF. The CDR3 DNA reads as TGTGCCAGCGACCAGACATCGGGGGCGGTTTATGGAGGTCAGCCCCAGCATTTT.

This clonotype ranks as medium-sized. V usage is TRBV12-3 or TRBV12-4 and J usage is TRBJ1-1; a weak D match, TRBD1 (5 bases). The CDR3 sequence is 15 residues long. Deletions cut 4 bases from V and 1 base from J, with 13 bases between. The CDR3 loop is CASSSLGTANTEAFF. In DNA form, the CDR3 reads TGTGCCAGCAGTTCTCTCGGGACGGCGAACACTGAAGCTTTCTTT.

This clonotype was counted once. The rearrangement joins TRBV6-1 to TRBJ2-2; D remains unclear. Germline lookup yields CDR1 MNHNS and CDR2 SASEGT. CDR3 length equals 12 residues. Trimming removed 11 bases from V and 6 bases from J, with 13 bases in between. The CDR3 coding sequence is TGTGCCGCCCTTTATCGGGCCGGGGAGCTGTTTTTT. As protein: CAALYRAGELFF.

Comment on this clonotype: This may be a read error, as it is one base from a much larger clone. This rearrangement joins TRBV4-2 to TRBJ2-7; D possibly matches TRBD1 or TRBD2 (5 bases each). The V gene's germline CDR1 is LGHNA and CDR2 YNFKEQ. The length of the CDR3 is 16 residues. V lost 1 base to trimming and J lost 0 bases, with 13 bases between them. The DNA for the CDR3 is TGTGCCAGCAGCCAAGTTCTGGGACGGATCTCCTACGAGCAGTACTTC. Protein product: CASSQVLGRISYEQYF.

Remarks on this clonotype: A read error may produce the germline difference seen at one junction end. The rearrangement links TRBV24-1 to TRBJ2-3; unclear D gene. Germline CDR1 and CDR2: KGHDR and SFDVKD. The length of the CDR3 is 17 residues. As DNA, the CDR3 is TGTGCCACCAGTGACCGCCGACCCCAGAGGTCCCCAGATACGCATTATTTT. This encodes CATSDRRPQRSPDTHYF.